This T cell receptor beta chain was found in a study of T cell repertoires in cytomegalovirus infection. The wider study: Public TCR beta signatures were indicative of both CMV infection and a matching HLA type. Overall study findings and caveats: CMV carriers with the relevant HLA were identified by cumulative public TCR beta family frequency.

V dropped 5 bases and J dropped 0; count of bases not matched to a gene: 13. The germline V gene has CDR1 SNHLY and CDR2 FYNNEI. This CDR3 spans 19 amino acids. This clonotype was seen many times. As yet, its antigen is unknown. In TCRdb, the reads were re-called with MiXCR into one record per CDR3 protein. This table has around 350,000 distinct CDR3 sequences, roughly 20% appearing once. The source is a human donor in good health (CMV status not recorded). Some clones in this sample may be carry-over from other donors' samples. Input material: PBMCs. V gene TRBV2 combines with J gene TRBJ2-1; 10 bases agree with TRBD2. The CDR3 DNA follows: TGTGCCAGCAGTCTTACCCTGGGACTAGCGAAAAGCTCCTACAATGAGCAGTTCTTC. Its translation: CASSLTLGLAKSSYNEQFF.